This T cell receptor (beta chain) appears in the sequencing data of a study of blood T cell repertoires in COVID-19. Here immunoSEQ multiplex PCR was the method, and the copy in TCRdb shows in-frame clones only, minus some. The data show approximately 130,000 clones, roughly 69% seen once. Per germline, CDR1 SGDLS and CDR2 YYNGEE. CDR3 length equals 16 residues. The V and J ends lost 3 bases and 6 bases, in that order; junction bases with no gene match: 9. The sequenced sample consisted of peripheral blood. This TCR came from a woman aged 65 to 85 with acute or convalescent COVID-19. This chain links TRBV9 with TRBJ2-2, with 9 bases identical to TRBD1. CDR3 sequence (DNA): TGTGCCAGCAGCGGATCCGGGACAGGGACTCCCGGGGAGCTGTTTTTT. Its translation: CASSGSGTGTPGELFF.